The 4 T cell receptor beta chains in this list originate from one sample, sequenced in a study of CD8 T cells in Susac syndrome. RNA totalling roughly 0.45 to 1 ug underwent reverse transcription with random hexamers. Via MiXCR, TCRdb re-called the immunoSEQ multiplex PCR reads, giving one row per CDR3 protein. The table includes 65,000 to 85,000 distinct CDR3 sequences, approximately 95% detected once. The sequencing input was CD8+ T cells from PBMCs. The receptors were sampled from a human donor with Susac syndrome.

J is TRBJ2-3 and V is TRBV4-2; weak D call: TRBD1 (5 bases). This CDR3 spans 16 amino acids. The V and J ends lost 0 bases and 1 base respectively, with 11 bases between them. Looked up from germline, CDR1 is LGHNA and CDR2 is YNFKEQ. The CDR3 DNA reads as TGTGCCAGCAGCCAAGATCCAGGGCTGCGCACAGATACGCAGTATTTT. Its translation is CASSQDPGLRTDTQYF.

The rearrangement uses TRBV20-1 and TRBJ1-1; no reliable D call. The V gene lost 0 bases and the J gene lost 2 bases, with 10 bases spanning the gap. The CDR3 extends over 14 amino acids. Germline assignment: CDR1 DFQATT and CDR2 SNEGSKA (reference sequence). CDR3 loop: CSARDVETNTEAFF. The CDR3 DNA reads TGCAGTGCTAGAGACGTTGAAACCAACACTGAAGCTTTCTTT.

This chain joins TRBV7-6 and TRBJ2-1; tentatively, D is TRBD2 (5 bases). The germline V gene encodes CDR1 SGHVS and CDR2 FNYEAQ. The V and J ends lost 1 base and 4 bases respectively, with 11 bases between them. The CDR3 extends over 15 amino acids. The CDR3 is CASSLGELRYNEQFF. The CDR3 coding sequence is TGTGCCAGCAGCTTAGGGGAGCTGCGATACAATGAGCAGTTCTTC.

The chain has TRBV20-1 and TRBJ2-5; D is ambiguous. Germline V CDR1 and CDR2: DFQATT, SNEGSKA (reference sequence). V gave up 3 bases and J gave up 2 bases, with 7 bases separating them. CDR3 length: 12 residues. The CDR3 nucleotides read TGCAGTGCTAGGGCTCCTCAAGAGACCCAGTACTTC. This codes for CSARAPQETQYF.